This TCR beta chain was captured in a study of human T cells and chemical hapten exposure. TCRdb re-called the RACE reads with MiXCR, one entry per CDR3 protein. The sample has roughly 38,000 distinct CDR3 sequences; roughly 12% are singletons. Germline CDR1 is MDHEN and CDR2 is SYDVKM. Trimming at V came to 8 bases and at J to 7 bases, leaving 1 base not matched to a gene. CDR3 size: 12 residues. Sample time point: pre-sensitization, week 0. Documented treatment: therapeutic diphenylcyclopropenone sensitization with weekly scalp DPC. Every donor had alopecia and was 18 to 70 years old; all were suitable for DPC.

J is TRBJ1-4 and V is TRBV28; 10 bases line up with TRBD1. The origin of this receptor is a woman aged 30 to 39 with alopecia areata. Some clones in this sample may be carry-over from other donors' samples. The material was whole blood, obtained in connection with sensitization to the hapten diphenylcyclopropenone (DPC). The CDR3 protein is CASGTGVEKLFF. The CDR3 DNA follows: TGTGCCAGCGGGACAGGGGTTGAAAAACTGTTTTTT.